Below, 19 T cell receptor beta chains from the same sample are listed, as sequenced in a study of blood T cells in healthy people across ages (dated by TCRdb to between 2015 and 2016). Libraries came from 5' RACE. Sequencing was carried out with an Illumina HiSeq 2500. The second PCR ran for roughly 7 to 12 cycles and used a J-beta primer mix along with a sample-barcoded 5' primer. In TCRdb, the public reads were trimmed at Q25 with fastp and aligned with MiXCR, with productive beta chains retained. Duplicate CDR3 protein sequences are folded into a single record with the most common DNA and genes. The table for this sample lists 850,000 to 1,000,000 distinct CDR3 sequences; under 50% of them were counted only once. The ten biggest clones cover over 10% of the sample. The sequencing input was blood. The receptors were sampled from a young man in good health.

The J gene is TRBJ2-2, the V gene TRBV25-1, with TRBD2 matching 10 bases. The CDR3 covers 16 residues. The germline V gene has CDR1 MGHDK and CDR2 SYGVNS. J gave up 5 bases and V 1 base, and 4 bases lay outside the gene matches. As DNA, the CDR3 is TGTGCCAGCAGTGAATCCTCTAGCGGGGGAACCGGGGAGCTGTTTTTT. Its translation: CASSESSSGGTGELFF.

This clonotype was seen a few times. Relative to the germline gene, one junction end is altered; a read error may explain this. The V gene is TRBV5-1, the J gene TRBJ1-1, with D possibly being TRBD1 (5 bases). The CDR3 sequence is 13 residues long. The germline CDR1 and CDR2 sequences are SGHRS and YFSETQ. CDR3 sequence reads: CASSSDIPTEAFF. CDR3 DNA sequence: TGCGCTAGCAGCTCGGACATACCCACTGAAGCTTTCTTT.

The V gene is TRBV20-1, the J gene TRBJ1-1; possible D gene TRBD1, 5 bases. The CDR3 runs to 15 residues. V lost 0 bases and J lost 4, with 15 bases in between. Germline lookup yields CDR1 DFQATT and CDR2 SNEGSKA (reference sequence). CDR3 DNA: TGCAGTGCTAGAGATGGTGGGGGGTTGGGCACTGAAGCTTTCTTT. Translated, it gives CSARDGGGLGTEAFF.

The chain links TRBV3-1 to TRBJ2-2; D is unclear. There are 15 residues in the CDR3. V lost 0 bases, J lost 4 bases, and 9 bases lay in between. Germline lookup yields CDR1 LGHDT and CDR2 YNNKEL (reference sequence). In DNA, the CDR3 is TGTGCCAGCAGCCAAGAAGGGTTAGGCACCGGGGAGCTGTTTTTT. Encoded protein: CASSQEGLGTGELFF.

The chain has TRBV7-2 and TRBJ2-7; perhaps TRBD2 as D (6 bases). The CDR3 is made up of 15 amino acids. Trimming removed 8 bases at V and 7 bases at J, with 24 bases between. The V gene's germline CDR1 is SGHTA and CDR2 FQGNSA. CDR3 coding DNA: TGTGCCAGCTCCTCTTCCGGGACTCCCGGGGGAGAGCAGTACTTC. The encoded protein is CASSSSGTPGGEQYF.

This clonotype was counted a few times. This chain connects TRBV3-1 to TRBJ1-2; the D gene is possibly TRBD1 (6 bases). Deletions cut 1 base from V and 8 bases from J, with 14 bases between. The CDR3 loop spans 14 amino acids. The V gene's germline CDR1 is LGHDT and CDR2 YNNKEL (reference sequence). CDR3 in amino acids: CASSQVVRGEGYTF. The DNA of the CDR3 is TGTGCCAGCAGCCAAGTCGTCAGGGGCGAGGGCTACACCTTC. The full variable domain, in which reference TRBV3-1 and TRBJ1-2 provide the parts outside the CDR3, is DTAVSQTPKYLVTQMGNDKSIKCEQNLGHDTMYWYKQDSKKFLKIMFSYNNKELIINETVPNRFSPKSPDKAHLNLHINSLELGDSAVYFCASSQVVRGEGYTFGSGTRLTVV.

The CDR3 here is CASSSWTSGDTDTQYF. DNA of the CDR3: TGTGCCAGCAGTTCTTGGACTAGCGGGGACACAGATACGCAGTATTTT. The chain joins TRBV6-1 to TRBJ2-3; TRBD2 matches 12 bases. V gave up 5 bases and J gave up 2 bases; unmatched junction bases: 5. The germline V gene encodes CDR1 MNHNS and CDR2 SASEGT. This CDR3 contains 16 residues.

The sample holds a few counts of this clonotype. V usage is TRBV20-1 and J usage is TRBJ2-7, with D maybe TRBD2 (5 bases). The germline gives CDR1 DFQATT, CDR2 SNEGSKA (reference sequence). Trimming shortened V by 6 bases and J by 2 bases, and 17 bases separated the two germline ends. The CDR3 runs to 14 residues. The CDR3 spells CSASDSSFAYEQYF. CDR3 DNA: TGCAGTGCATCGGACTCCTCCTTCGCCTACGAGCAGTACTTC.

This clonotype has more than one count but fewer than ten. V gene TRBV10-3 combines with J gene TRBJ1-3; TRBD1 agrees at 9 bases. Per the germline V gene, CDR1 is ENHRY and CDR2 is SYGVKD. Trimming cost V 8 bases and J 6 bases; bases outside gene matches: 11. The CDR3 covers 15 residues. DNA for the CDR3: TGTGCCATCGGGGAATCCGGGACAGGGACAAACACCATATATTTT. Translating it yields CAIGESGTGTNTIYF.

V is TRBV29-1 and J is TRBJ1-2, with D perhaps TRBD1 (6 bases). The germline V gene has CDR1 SQVTM and CDR2 ANQGSEA. The CDR3 consists of 14 residues. Trimming cost V 1 base and J 4 bases, with 13 bases left between them. CDR3 nucleotide sequence: TGCAGCGTTGAAGGCAGGGGACGGGGCTATGGCTACACCTTC. Protein sequence: CSVEGRGRGYGYTF.

With regard to this clonotype: With a much larger clone just one base away, this may be a read error. The chain combines TRBV5-1 with TRBJ2-1, with 7 positions matching TRBD1. CDR1 is SGHRS, CDR2 YFSETQ, per germline. There are 15 residues in the CDR3. The CDR3 nucleotides read TGCGCCTGCAGCTTTACGGGACAGTTCTACAATGAGCAGTTCTTC. Its protein is CACSFTGQFYNEQFF.

This clonotype has more than one count but fewer than ten. The V gene is TRBV20-1, the J gene TRBJ2-7, with 7 bases fitting TRBD1. The CDR3 is made up of 13 amino acids. From germline, CDR1 is DFQATT and CDR2 SNEGSKA (reference sequence). The V segment lost 7 bases and the J segment 1 base; nucleotides outside the gene matches: 7. The CDR3 loop is CSVPGTASYEQYF. DNA of the CDR3: TGCAGTGTTCCCGGGACAGCGTCCTACGAGCAGTACTTC.

This clonotype was found once. V gene TRBV15 combines with J gene TRBJ1-6, with TRBD1 matching over 7 bases. The trim removed 6 bases at V and 7 bases at J, leaving 6 bases unmatched. This CDR3 has 14 residues. Germline loops: CDR1 LNHNV, CDR2 YYDKDF (reference sequence). Here the CDR3 DNA reads TGTGCCACCAGTCCCGGGACAGACAATTCACCCCTCCACTTT. As protein: CATSPGTDNSPLHF.

The table lists this clonotype with a few counts. The V gene is TRBV29-1, the J gene TRBJ2-7, with D tentatively TRBD1 (6 bases). The CDR3 is 12 residues long. Per germline, CDR1 SQVTM and CDR2 ANQGSEA. V was shortened by 4 bases and J by 7 bases, with 14 bases between the two germline ends. CDR3 sequence reads: CSVADRLGEQYF. CDR3 sequence (DNA): TGCAGCGTTGCCGACAGGTTGGGGGAGCAGTACTTC.

The V gene is TRBV2, the J gene TRBJ2-3; TRBD2 agrees at 14 bases. The CDR3 has 17 residues. Trimming at V came to 3 bases and at J to 6 bases, leaving 8 bases not matched to a gene. CDR1 SNHLY and CDR2 FYNNEI come from the germline V gene. The CDR3: CASSEGTSGGRVDTQYF. CDR3 coding DNA: TGTGCCAGCAGTGAGGGGACTAGCGGGGGACGGGTTGATACGCAGTATTTT.

The genes are TRBV7-2 and TRBJ2-3; D is undetermined. The V end was cut by 3 bases, the J end by 2 bases, with 6 bases between. Germline lookup yields CDR1 SGHTA and CDR2 FQGNSA. This CDR3 spans 13 amino acids. Written as DNA, the CDR3 is TGTGCCAGCAGCTTCCAGACCACAGATACGCAGTATTTT. Translated, it gives CASSFQTTDTQYF.

This clonotype appeared a few times. V and J are TRBV28 and TRBJ2-1; TRBD1 matches at 9 bases. Germline-derived CDR1 and CDR2 are MDHEN and SYDVKM. The CDR3 extends over 16 amino acids. The trim removed 4 bases at V and 6 bases at J, leaving 10 bases unmatched. The CDR3 protein is CASSSTGTGIGNEQFF. The CDR3, as DNA: TGTGCCAGCAGTTCCACCGGGACAGGGATCGGCAATGAGCAGTTCTTC.

The chain links TRBV6-4 to TRBJ2-1; maybe TRBD2 (7 bases). The V gene's germline CDR1 is MRHNA and CDR2 SNTAGT. The CDR3 consists of 15 residues. Deletions cut 3 bases from V and 6 bases from J, with 15 bases between. The CDR3 DNA reads TGTGCCAGCAGTGATTCTGGGGGGGCCTTCAATGAGCAGTTCTTC. It translates to CASSDSGGAFNEQFF.

This clonotype was found once. The chain employs TRBV11-2 and TRBJ1-1, with D maybe TRBD1 (5 bases). V shed 5 bases and J shed 0 bases, with 13 bases lying between them. The CDR3 loop spans 15 amino acids. Looked up from germline, CDR1 is SGHAT and CDR2 is FQNNGV. The CDR3 reads CASSPVGPMNTEAFF. As DNA, the CDR3 is TGTGCCAGCAGCCCCGTGGGACCGATGAACACTGAAGCTTTCTTT.